The TCR beta chain described here comes from a study of cytomegalovirus exposure and HLA in healthy donors. Researchers ran the PCR with 60 Vbeta and 13 Jbeta primers. The data were produced by immunoSEQ multiplex PCR, yet TCRdb's version contains in-frame clones alone and is incomplete. The repertoire includes hundreds of thousands of clones, roughly two thirds of them detected once, and 2% to 2.5% sits in the top ten. This clonotype was obtained from a female donor in good health and CMV-seronegative. Sample: PBMCs.

CDR3 residues: CAIRNPPGTEAFF. For the CDR3, the DNA is TGTGCCATCAGGAATCCACCCGGCACTGAAGCTTTCTTT. This chain connects TRBV10-3 to TRBJ1-1; no definite D call. V lost 6 bases and J 4 bases, leaving 12 bases between the germline ends. Germline V gene data show CDR1 as ENHRY and CDR2 as SYGVKD. There are 13 residues in the CDR3.